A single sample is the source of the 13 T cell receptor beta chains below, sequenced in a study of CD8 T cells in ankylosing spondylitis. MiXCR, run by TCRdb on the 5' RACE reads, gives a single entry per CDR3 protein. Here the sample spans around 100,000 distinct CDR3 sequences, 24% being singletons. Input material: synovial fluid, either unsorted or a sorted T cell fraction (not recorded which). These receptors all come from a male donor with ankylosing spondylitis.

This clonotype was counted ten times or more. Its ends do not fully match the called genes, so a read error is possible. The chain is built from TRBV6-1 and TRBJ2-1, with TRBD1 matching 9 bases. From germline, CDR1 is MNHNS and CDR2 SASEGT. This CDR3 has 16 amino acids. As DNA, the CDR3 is TGTGCCAGCAATGAACAGGGGGCGCGGTCCTACAATGAGCAGTTCTTC. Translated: CASNEQGARSYNEQFF.

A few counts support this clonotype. The CDR3 loop is CSATLNTDTQYF. The CDR3 bases are TGCAGTGCCACCCTGAACACAGATACGCAGTATTTT. The genes are TRBV20-1 and TRBJ2-3; D gene ambiguous. CDR3 length: 12 amino acids. Germline V lookup: CDR1 DFQATT, CDR2 SNEGSKA (reference sequence). Trimming removed 6 bases from V and 2 bases from J, with 9 bases in between.

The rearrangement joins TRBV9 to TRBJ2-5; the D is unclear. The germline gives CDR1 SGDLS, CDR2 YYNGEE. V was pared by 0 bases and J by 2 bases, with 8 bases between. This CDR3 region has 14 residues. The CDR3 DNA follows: TGTGCCAGCAGCGTAGGGATTGGACAAGAGACCCAGTACTTC. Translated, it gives CASSVGIGQETQYF.

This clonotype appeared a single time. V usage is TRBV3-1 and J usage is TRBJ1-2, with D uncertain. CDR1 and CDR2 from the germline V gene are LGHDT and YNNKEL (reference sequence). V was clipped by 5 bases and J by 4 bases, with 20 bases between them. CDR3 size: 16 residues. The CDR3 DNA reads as TGTGCCAGCAGCTCCGGGAGCCATCCGATCACCTATGGCTACACCTTC. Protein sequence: CASSSGSHPITYGYTF.

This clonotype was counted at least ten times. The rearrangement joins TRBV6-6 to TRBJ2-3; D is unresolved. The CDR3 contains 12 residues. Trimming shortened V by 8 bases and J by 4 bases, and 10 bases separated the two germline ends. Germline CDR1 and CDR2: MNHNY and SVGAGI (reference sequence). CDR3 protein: CASGQRPDTQYF. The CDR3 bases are TGTGCCAGCGGGCAACGGCCAGATACGCAGTATTTT.

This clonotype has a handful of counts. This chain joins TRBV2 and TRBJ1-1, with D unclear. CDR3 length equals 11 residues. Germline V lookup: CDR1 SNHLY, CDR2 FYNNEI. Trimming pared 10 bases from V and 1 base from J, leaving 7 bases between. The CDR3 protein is CATDKNTEAFF. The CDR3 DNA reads TGTGCCACTGACAAGAACACTGAAGCTTTCTTT.

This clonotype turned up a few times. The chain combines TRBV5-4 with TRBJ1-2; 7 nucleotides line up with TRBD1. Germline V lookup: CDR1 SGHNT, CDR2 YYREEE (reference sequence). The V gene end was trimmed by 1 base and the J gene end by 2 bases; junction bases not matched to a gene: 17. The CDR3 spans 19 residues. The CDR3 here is CASSLSWTGWVLGNYGYTF. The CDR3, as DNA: TGTGCCAGCAGCTTGTCTTGGACAGGTTGGGTCCTGGGGAACTATGGCTACACCTTC. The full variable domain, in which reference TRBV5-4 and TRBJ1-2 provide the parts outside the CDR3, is ETGVTQSPTHLIKTRGQQVTLRCSSQSGHNTVSWYQQALGQGPQFIFQYYREEENGRGNFPPRFSGLQFPNYSSELNVNALELDDSALYLCASSLSWTGWVLGNYGYTFGSGTRLTVV.

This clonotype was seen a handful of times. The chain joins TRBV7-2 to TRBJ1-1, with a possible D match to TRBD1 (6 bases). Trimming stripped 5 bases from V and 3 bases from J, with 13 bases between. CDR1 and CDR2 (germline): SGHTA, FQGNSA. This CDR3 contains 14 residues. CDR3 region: CASSPVPGDTEAFF. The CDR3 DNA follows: TGTGCCAGCAGCCCCGTTCCAGGGGACACTGAAGCTTTCTTT.

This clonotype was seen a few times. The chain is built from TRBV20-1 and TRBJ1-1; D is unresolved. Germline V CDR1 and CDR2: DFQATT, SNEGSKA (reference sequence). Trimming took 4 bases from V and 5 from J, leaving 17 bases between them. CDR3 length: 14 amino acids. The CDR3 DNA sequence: TGCAGTGCTACCCCGGTGGTGGGGAGGACTGAAGCTTTCTTT. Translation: CSATPVVGRTEAFF.

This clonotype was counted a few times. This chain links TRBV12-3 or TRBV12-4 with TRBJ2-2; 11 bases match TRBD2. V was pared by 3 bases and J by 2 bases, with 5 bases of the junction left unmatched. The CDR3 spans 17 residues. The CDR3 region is CASSFSGLAANTGELFF. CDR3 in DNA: TGTGCCAGCAGTTTCTCGGGACTAGCGGCTAACACCGGGGAGCTGTTTTTT.

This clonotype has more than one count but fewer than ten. The CDR3 here is CSVENTGGDTQYF. The CDR3 bases are TGCAGCGTTGAGAACACTGGGGGAGATACGCAGTATTTT. The chain recombines TRBV29-1 with TRBJ2-3; D may match TRBD1 or TRBD2 (5 bases each). Per germline, CDR1 SQVTM and CDR2 ANQGSEA. This CDR3 spans 13 amino acids. V was clipped by 3 bases and J by 5 bases, with 12 bases between them.

DNA of the CDR3: TGTGCCAGCAGCTTGGCCTGGGATTCACCCCTCCACTTT. Protein product: CASSLAWDSPLHF. This chain joins TRBV5-6 and TRBJ1-6; D remains ambiguous. CDR3 length equals 13 residues. V was clipped by 0 bases and J by 8 bases, with 6 bases between them. Germline-derived CDR1 and CDR2 are SGHDT and YYEEEE. Combining the CDR3 with reference TRBV5-6 and TRBJ1-6 gives the whole variable domain DAGVTQSPTHLIKTRGQQVTLRCSPKSGHDTVSWYQQALGQGPQFIFQYYEEEERQRGNFPDRFSGHQFPNYSSELNVNALLLGDSALYLCASSLAWDSPLHFGNGTRLTVT.

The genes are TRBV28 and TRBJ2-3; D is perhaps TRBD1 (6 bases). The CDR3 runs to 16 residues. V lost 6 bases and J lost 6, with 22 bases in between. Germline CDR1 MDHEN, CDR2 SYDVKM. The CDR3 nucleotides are TGTGCCAGCAGACCCCAAACAGGGAACGTAGGGGATACGCAGTATTTT. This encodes CASRPQTGNVGDTQYF.